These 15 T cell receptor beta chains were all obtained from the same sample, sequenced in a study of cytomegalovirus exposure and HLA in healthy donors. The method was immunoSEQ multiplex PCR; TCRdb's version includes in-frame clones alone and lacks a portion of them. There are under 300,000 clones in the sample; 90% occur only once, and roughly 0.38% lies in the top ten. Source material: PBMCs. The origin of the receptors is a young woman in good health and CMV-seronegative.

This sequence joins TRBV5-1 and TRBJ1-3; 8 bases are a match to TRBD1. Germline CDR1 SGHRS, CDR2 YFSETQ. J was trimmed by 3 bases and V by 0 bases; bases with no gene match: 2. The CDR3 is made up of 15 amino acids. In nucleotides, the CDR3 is TGCGCCAGCAGCTTGGCAGGGGGCTTTGGAAACACCATATATTTT. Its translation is CASSLAGGFGNTIYF.

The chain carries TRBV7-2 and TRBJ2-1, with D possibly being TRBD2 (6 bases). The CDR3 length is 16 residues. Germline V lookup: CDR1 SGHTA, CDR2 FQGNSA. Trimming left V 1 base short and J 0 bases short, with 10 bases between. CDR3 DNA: TGTGCCAGCAGCTTAGTTGGGGGGAGCTCCTACAATGAGCAGTTCTTC. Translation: CASSLVGGSSYNEQFF.

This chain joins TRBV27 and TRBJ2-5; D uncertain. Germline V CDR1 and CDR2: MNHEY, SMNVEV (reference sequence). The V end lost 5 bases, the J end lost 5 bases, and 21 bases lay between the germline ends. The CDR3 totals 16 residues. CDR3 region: CASSPERSYLVETQYF. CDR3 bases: TGTGCCAGCAGTCCCGAGAGATCCTACTTAGTGGAGACCCAGTACTTC.

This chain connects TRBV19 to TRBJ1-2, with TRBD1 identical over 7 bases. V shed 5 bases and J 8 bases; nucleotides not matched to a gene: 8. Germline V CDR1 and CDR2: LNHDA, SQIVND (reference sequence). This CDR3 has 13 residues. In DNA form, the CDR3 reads TGTGCCAGTAGTTACGAGGGGGCGCGAGGCTACACCTTC. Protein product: CASSYEGARGYTF.

Written as DNA, the CDR3 is TGTGCCAGCAGCCAACAGGGGGCGGTCAATGAGCAGTTCTTC. Residues: CASSQQGAVNEQFF. The chain is built from TRBV27 and TRBJ2-1, with 9 bases lining up with TRBD1. V was clipped by 6 bases and J by 6 bases; unmatched bases: 6. The CDR3 runs to 14 residues. Germline V gene sequence: CDR1 MNHEY, CDR2 SMNVEV (reference sequence).

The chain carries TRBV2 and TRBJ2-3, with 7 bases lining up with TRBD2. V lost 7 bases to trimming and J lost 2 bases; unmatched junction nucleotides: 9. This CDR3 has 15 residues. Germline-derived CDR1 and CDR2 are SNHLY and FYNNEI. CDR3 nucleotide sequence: TGTGCCAGCAACCAGCGGGGAATTAACACAGATACGCAGTATTTT. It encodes CASNQRGINTDTQYF.

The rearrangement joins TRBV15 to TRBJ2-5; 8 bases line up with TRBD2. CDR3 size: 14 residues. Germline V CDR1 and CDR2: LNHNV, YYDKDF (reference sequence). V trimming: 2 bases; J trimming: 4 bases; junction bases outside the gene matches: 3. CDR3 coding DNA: TGTGCCACCAGCAGATCGGGACTAGTAGAGACCCAGTACTTC. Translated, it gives CATSRSGLVETQYF.

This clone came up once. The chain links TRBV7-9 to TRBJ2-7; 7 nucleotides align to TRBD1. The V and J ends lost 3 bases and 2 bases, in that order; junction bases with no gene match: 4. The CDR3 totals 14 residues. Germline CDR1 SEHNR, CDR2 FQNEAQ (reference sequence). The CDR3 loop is CASSFTQGAYEQYF. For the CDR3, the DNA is TGTGCCAGCAGCTTCACCCAGGGGGCCTACGAGCAGTACTTC.

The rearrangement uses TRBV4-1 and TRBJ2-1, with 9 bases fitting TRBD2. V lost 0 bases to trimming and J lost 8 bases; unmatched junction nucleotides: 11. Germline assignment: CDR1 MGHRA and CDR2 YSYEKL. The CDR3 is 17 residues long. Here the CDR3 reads CASSQETASGAQHEQFF. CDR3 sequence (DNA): TGCGCCAGCAGCCAAGAGACAGCTAGCGGGGCCCAGCATGAGCAGTTCTTC.

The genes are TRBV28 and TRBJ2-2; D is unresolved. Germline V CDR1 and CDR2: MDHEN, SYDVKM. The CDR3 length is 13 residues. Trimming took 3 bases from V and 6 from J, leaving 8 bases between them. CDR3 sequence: CASSLAAPGELFF. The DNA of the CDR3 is TGTGCCAGCAGTTTGGCGGCCCCCGGGGAGCTGTTTTTT.

The CDR3 is CASSSPGREDNEQFF. DNA of the CDR3: TGTGCCAGCAGCTCGCCAGGTAGGGAGGACAATGAGCAGTTCTTC. The chain uses TRBV7-2 and TRBJ2-1; weak D call: TRBD2 (6 bases). The germline gives CDR1 SGHTA, CDR2 FQGNSA. Trimming removed 4 bases at V and 5 bases at J, with 15 bases between. The CDR3 is 15 residues long.

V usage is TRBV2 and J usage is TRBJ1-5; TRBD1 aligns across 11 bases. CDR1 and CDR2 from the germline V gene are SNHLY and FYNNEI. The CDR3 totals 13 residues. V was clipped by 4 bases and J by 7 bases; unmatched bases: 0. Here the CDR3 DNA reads TGTGCCAGCAGTGGGACAGGGGGCCAGCCCCAGCATTTT. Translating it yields CASSGTGGQPQHF.

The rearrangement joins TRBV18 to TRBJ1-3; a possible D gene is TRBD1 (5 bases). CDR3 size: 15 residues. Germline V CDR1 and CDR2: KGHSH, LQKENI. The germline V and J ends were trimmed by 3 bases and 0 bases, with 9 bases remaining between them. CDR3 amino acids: CASSPTESSGNTIYF. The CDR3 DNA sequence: TGTGCCAGCTCACCGACAGAAAGCTCTGGAAACACCATATATTTT.

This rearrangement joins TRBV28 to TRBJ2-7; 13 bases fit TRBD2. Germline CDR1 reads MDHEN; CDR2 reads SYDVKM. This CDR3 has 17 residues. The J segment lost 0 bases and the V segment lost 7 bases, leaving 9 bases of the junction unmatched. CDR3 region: CASIPTSGGGSSYEQYF. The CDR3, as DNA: TGTGCCAGCATTCCTACTAGCGGGGGGGGAAGCTCCTACGAGCAGTACTTC.

CDR3 residues: CASSPLDSPTNEKLFF. CDR3 nucleotides: TGTGCCAGCTCACCACTAGACAGCCCAACTAATGAAAAACTGTTTTTT. The chain couples TRBV18 to TRBJ1-4; D is possibly TRBD1 (5 bases). The CDR3 sequence is 16 residues long. V lost 1 base and J 0 bases, leaving 9 bases between the germline ends. Germline V lookup: CDR1 KGHSH, CDR2 LQKENI.